The 27 T cell receptor beta chains presented below share a single source sample, sequenced in a study of T cells in Graves' hyperthyroidism and ophthalmopathy (dated by TCRdb to between 2019 and 2020). Library preparation was by multiplex PCR. The listed sequencing device is Illumina HiSeq 2000. The TCR beta CDR3 regions were amplified from the RNA transcripts. A first-round RT-PCR of the TCR CDR3 used the HTBI primer set with the Qiagen OneStep RT-PCR kit. TCRdb applied fastp at Q25 and MiXCR to the public reads, then kept only in-frame beta chains. Every entry covers one CDR3 protein and lists the most common genes and DNA from its rows. In this sample the table shows 600,000 or so distinct CDR3 sequences, around 15% of which occur a single time. About an eighth of the sample lies in the top ten. Sequenced material: blood. The source is a woman aged 45 to 65 with Graves' ophthalmopathy.

This clonotype was seen at least ten times. The chain is built from TRBV28 and TRBJ2-2, with 7 bases that match TRBD1. The junction had 3 bases not matched to a gene; V was cut back by 5 bases and J by 0 bases. This CDR3 has 15 residues. Germline values: CDR1 MDHEN, CDR2 SYDVKM. The CDR3 DNA sequence: TGTGCCAGCAGTATCGGGACAGCGAACACCGGGGAGCTGTTTTTT. Translated: CASSIGTANTGELFF.

In its sample, this clonotype was seen a few times. The chain carries TRBV3-1 and TRBJ1-4; D unclear. The CDR3 spans 11 residues. Between the trimmed V and J ends, which lost 3 bases and 8 bases, there was a span of 4 bases. In germline, CDR1 is LGHDT, CDR2 YNNKEL (reference sequence). The CDR3 region has the DNA TGTGCCAGCAGCCAGTACGAAAAACTGTTTTTT. The encoded protein is CASSQYEKLFF.

This clonotype was found many times. The chain uses TRBV30 and TRBJ1-2, with D hard to call. The CDR3 is made up of 13 amino acids. The germline CDR1 and CDR2 sequences are GTSNPN and SVGIG (reference sequence). The V and J ends lost 2 bases and 8 bases respectively, with 15 bases between them. In DNA, the CDR3 is TGTGCCTGGAGTCAGGCCGGAAGCTTGGGCTACACCTTC. Encoded protein: CAWSQAGSLGYTF.

This clonotype came up many times. This chain uses TRBV14 with TRBJ2-1; 12 nucleotides align to TRBD2. The V gene end was trimmed by 4 bases and the J gene end by 6 bases; junction bases not matched to a gene: 1. CDR1 is SGHDN, CDR2 FVKESK, per germline. The CDR3 is made up of 14 amino acids. The CDR3 coding sequence is TGTGCCAGCAGCCCACTAGCGGGAGGCAATGAGCAGTTCTTC. It is translated as CASSPLAGGNEQFF.

The chain employs TRBV5-1 and TRBJ2-1; 14 bases are shared with TRBD2. V lost 3 bases and J lost 4; bases outside the gene matches: 12. The germline V gene encodes CDR1 SGHRS and CDR2 YFSETQ. The CDR3 totals 19 residues. This CDR3 reads CASSSRLAGGPGIYNEQFF. The CDR3, as DNA: TGCGCCAGCAGCTCCCGACTAGCGGGAGGGCCAGGGATTTACAATGAGCAGTTCTTC.

In its sample, this clonotype was seen many times. V usage is TRBV5-1 and J usage is TRBJ2-1, with 8 positions matching TRBD2. The CDR3 sequence is 17 residues long. Unmatched junction bases numbered 15, after V lost 3 bases and J lost 7 bases. Germline V CDR1 and CDR2: SGHRS, YFSETQ. The CDR3 reads CASSSPGREDRSNEQFF. The CDR3 DNA reads as TGCGCCAGCAGCTCGCCGGGGCGGGAGGACCGGAGTAATGAGCAGTTCTTC.

This clonotype was detected ten times or more. DNA for the CDR3: TGCAGTGCTAGAGATCAGGGGAGGAGCTACGAGCAGTACTTC. Its translation is CSARDQGRSYEQYF. This chain uses TRBV20-1 with TRBJ2-7; D tentatively fits TRBD1 or TRBD2 (6 bases each). The germline V and J ends were trimmed by 0 bases and 3 bases, with 12 bases remaining between them. The CDR3 has 14 residues. Germline V lookup: CDR1 DFQATT, CDR2 SNEGSKA (reference sequence).

This clonotype has a count of ten or more. The CDR3, as DNA: TGTGCCACCAGCAGAGTTGAGGGTCAGCCCCAGCATTTT. It is translated as CATSRVEGQPQHF. The chain combines TRBV15 with TRBJ1-5, with D unresolved. This CDR3 has 13 residues. The ends were cut back, 1 base at V and 6 bases at J, with 7 bases in the middle. Germline values: CDR1 LNHNV, CDR2 YYDKDF (reference sequence). Full variable domain (missing parts from reference TRBV15 and TRBJ1-5): DAMVIQNPRYQVTQFGKPVTLSCSQTLNHNVMYWYQQKSSQAPKLLFHYYDKDFNNEADTPDNFQSRRPNTSFCFLDIRSPGLGDTAMYLCATSRVEGQPQHFGDGTRLSIL.

The genes are TRBV7-9 and TRBJ2-6; no definite D call. The V gene lost 1 base and the J gene lost 0 bases, with 7 bases spanning the gap. The CDR3 loop spans 16 amino acids. Per germline, CDR1 SEHNR and CDR2 FQNEAQ (reference sequence). The CDR3 loop is CASSLVVSSGANVLTF. The CDR3 DNA sequence: TGTGCCAGCAGCTTAGTTGTTTCCTCTGGGGCCAACGTCCTGACTTTC.

At least ten counts were recorded for this clonotype. The V and J genes are TRBV18 and TRBJ2-7; unclear D gene. The germline V gene encodes CDR1 KGHSH and CDR2 LQKENI. V gave up 4 bases and J gave up 0 bases, with 13 bases separating them. The CDR3 contains 15 residues. CDR3 region: CASSLRGQSSYEQYF. The CDR3 bases are TGTGCCAGCTCACTCCGAGGCCAGAGCTCCTACGAGCAGTACTTC.

This clonotype was seen only a few times. Relative to the germline gene, one junction end is altered; a read error may explain this. The V gene is TRBV10-3, the J gene TRBJ2-1, with 10 bases that match TRBD2. The CDR3 is made up of 15 amino acids. Germline CDR1 reads ENHRY; CDR2 reads SYGVKD. The CDR3: CAVRTLAGGYNGQFF. The CDR3, as DNA: TGTGCCGTTCGAACCTTAGCGGGAGGTTACAATGGGCAGTTCTTC.

This clonotype was picked up many times. The V and J genes are TRBV15 and TRBJ2-3; D perhaps matches TRBD1 (5 bases). V was pared by 0 bases and J by 1 base, with 8 bases between. Germline values: CDR1 LNHNV, CDR2 YYDKDF (reference sequence). The CDR3 sequence is 15 residues long. The CDR3, as DNA: TGTGCCACCAGCAGAGATCAGGGCGGCACAGATACGCAGTATTTT. This sequence encodes CATSRDQGGTDTQYF.

This clonotype was observed a handful of times. The V call is TRBV10-3, the J call TRBJ2-7, with 8 bases fitting TRBD2. The V gene's germline CDR1 is ENHRY and CDR2 SYGVKD. The CDR3 sequence is 14 residues long. The trim removed 10 bases at V and 5 bases at J, leaving 13 bases unmatched. The CDR3 is CATSGTSGSHEQYF. The CDR3, as DNA: TGTGCCACTTCCGGGACTAGTGGTAGCCACGAGCAGTACTTC.

Ten or more counts support this clonotype. The rearrangement links TRBV20-1 to TRBJ1-2, with 9 bases lining up with TRBD1. CDR3 length: 14 amino acids. The germline CDR1 and CDR2 sequences are DFQATT and SNEGSKA (reference sequence). V was clipped by 0 bases and J by 8 bases; unmatched bases: 7. CDR3 protein: CSARDPDRGFGYTF. CDR3 coding DNA: TGCAGTGCTAGAGATCCGGACAGGGGCTTCGGCTACACCTTC.

This clonotype was detected ten times or more. The gene calls are TRBV20-1 and TRBJ2-5; 9 bases are a match to TRBD2. The CDR3 length is 17 residues. CDR1 is DFQATT and CDR2 is SNEGSKA in the germline V gene (reference sequence). The trim removed 0 bases at V and 0 bases at J, leaving 8 bases unmatched. CDR3 sequence reads: CSARDLRLAGHQETQYF. The CDR3 DNA reads TGCAGTGCTAGAGACCTTAGGCTAGCGGGACACCAAGAGACCCAGTACTTC.

Ten or more counts support this clonotype. The V gene is TRBV5-1, the J gene TRBJ2-3; possible D gene TRBD2, 5 bases. Germline V lookup: CDR1 SGHRS, CDR2 YFSETQ. The CDR3 extends over 12 amino acids. Trimming shortened V by 3 bases and J by 6 bases, and 8 bases separated the two germline ends. Here the CDR3 reads CASSSGYDTQYF. In DNA form, the CDR3 reads TGCGCCAGCAGCTCGGGGTACGATACGCAGTATTTT.

This clonotype was detected ten times or more. The V call is TRBV28, the J call TRBJ1-5; no reliable D call. Germline values: CDR1 MDHEN, CDR2 SYDVKM. The CDR3 loop spans 12 amino acids. V lost 5 bases, J lost 9 bases, and 11 bases lay in between. The DNA for the CDR3 is TGTGCCAGCAGTCCGATAGCCTTGCCCCAGCATTTT. Residues: CASSPIALPQHF.

The chain has TRBV6-2 or TRBV6-3 and TRBJ2-3; TRBD2 matches at 14 bases. V gave up 6 bases and J gave up 2 bases; unmatched junction bases: 13. Germline-derived CDR1 and CDR2 are MNHEY and SVGEGT. The CDR3 consists of 19 residues. CDR3 protein: CASSLTRLAGGPFTDTQYF. CDR3 DNA sequence: TGTGCCAGCAGCCTCACAAGACTAGCGGGAGGGCCCTTCACAGATACGCAGTATTTT.

The rearrangement uses TRBV12-5 and TRBJ2-1; 15 bases agree with TRBD2. V lost 1 base to trimming and J lost 10 bases; unmatched junction nucleotides: 5. The germline gives CDR1 LGHNT, CDR2 FRNRAP. The CDR3 runs to 16 residues. The CDR3 loop is CASGLEGLAGGREQFF. In DNA form, the CDR3 reads TGTGCTAGTGGTTTGGAAGGACTAGCGGGAGGGAGAGAGCAGTTCTTC. Full variable domain (remainder filled in from reference TRBV12-5 and TRBJ2-1): DARVTQTPRHKVTEMGQEVTMRCQPILGHNTVFWYRQTMMQGLELLAYFRNRAPLDDSGMPKDRFSAEMPDATLATLKIQPSEPRDSAVYFCASGLEGLAGGREQFFGPGTRLTVL.

This clonotype was observed many times. The V and J genes are TRBV9 and TRBJ2-7; perhaps TRBD1 as D (5 bases). V lost 6 bases and J 0 bases, leaving 28 bases between the germline ends. The CDR3 consists of 19 residues. Germline V gene sequence: CDR1 SGDLS, CDR2 YYNGEE. The CDR3 region is CASNRQVAGLSSSSYEQYF. The CDR3 region has the DNA TGTGCCAGCAACAGGCAGGTAGCCGGTCTTTCCTCGAGCTCCTACGAGCAGTACTTC.

This clonotype was counted many times. The rearrangement links TRBV2 to TRBJ2-4; D gene uncertain. The CDR3 is 13 residues long. Germline values: CDR1 SNHLY, CDR2 FYNNEI. Trimming stripped 10 bases from V and 2 bases from J, with 12 bases between. Here the CDR3 reads CAISTVTKNIQYF. CDR3 bases: TGTGCCATCTCTACGGTTACCAAAAACATTCAGTACTTC.

This clonotype was seen at least ten times. At one of its ends the junction is not consistent with the germline gene, which may arise from a read error. V usage is TRBV20-1 and J usage is TRBJ2-1; D unresolved. CDR3 length: 13 amino acids. CDR1 and CDR2 from the germline V gene are DFQATT and SNEGSKA (reference sequence). The CDR3 nucleotides are TGCAGTGCTGGAGACCCCGCCCGGTATGAGCAGTTCTTC. It codes for CSAGDPARYEQFF.

In this sample, this clonotype turned up a few times. V and J are TRBV30 and TRBJ2-2; no reliable D call. The ends were cut back, 0 bases at V and 5 bases at J, with 7 bases in the middle. CDR1 GTSNPN and CDR2 SVGIG come from the germline V gene (reference sequence). The CDR3 is made up of 13 amino acids. The chain's CDR3 is CAWSVLNTGELFF. The CDR3 DNA follows: TGTGCCTGGAGTGTCCTCAATACCGGGGAGCTGTTTTTT.

This clonotype was recorded many times. The chain is built from TRBV4-1 and TRBJ1-1; 8 bases map to TRBD1. The length of the CDR3 is 15 residues. With 1 base clipped from V and 2 bases from J, the junction kept 3 bases outside the gene matches. The germline gives CDR1 MGHRA, CDR2 YSYEKL. CDR3 DNA: TGCGCCAGCAGCCAAGTCCCAGGGGGCAACACTGAAGCTTTCTTT. Amino acid sequence: CASSQVPGGNTEAFF.

This clonotype was seen repeatedly, ten times or more. The chain couples TRBV12-3 or TRBV12-4 to TRBJ2-4; D perhaps matches TRBD1 (6 bases). This CDR3 spans 16 amino acids. The V gene lost 3 bases and the J gene lost 9 bases, with 21 bases spanning the gap. Here the CDR3 DNA reads TGTGCCAGCAGTTTGGGTCGGACAGTTTTTCGCGGCATTCAGTACTTC. It translates to CASSLGRTVFRGIQYF.

This clonotype has just a few counts. The CDR3 spells CASSSLGAGEQFF. The CDR3 DNA reads as TGTGCCAGCAGCTCCCTGGGGGCAGGTGAGCAGTTCTTC. The genes are TRBV7-3 and TRBJ2-1; D possibly corresponds to TRBD1 (6 bases). Trimming took off 4 bases at V and 9 bases at J, with 13 bases between the two ends. The CDR3 spans 13 residues. CDR1 is SGHTA, CDR2 FQGTGA, per germline.

This clonotype was counted a few times. The CDR3, as DNA: TGTGCCACCAGTGCCCCGGGACTAGCGGGACAAGAGCAGTTCTTC. Its translation: CATSAPGLAGQEQFF. The chain joins TRBV24-1 to TRBJ2-1; 13 nucleotides agree with TRBD2. The CDR3 is 15 residues long. Trimming at V came to 5 bases and at J to 10 bases, leaving 7 bases not matched to a gene. From germline, CDR1 is KGHDR and CDR2 SFDVKD.